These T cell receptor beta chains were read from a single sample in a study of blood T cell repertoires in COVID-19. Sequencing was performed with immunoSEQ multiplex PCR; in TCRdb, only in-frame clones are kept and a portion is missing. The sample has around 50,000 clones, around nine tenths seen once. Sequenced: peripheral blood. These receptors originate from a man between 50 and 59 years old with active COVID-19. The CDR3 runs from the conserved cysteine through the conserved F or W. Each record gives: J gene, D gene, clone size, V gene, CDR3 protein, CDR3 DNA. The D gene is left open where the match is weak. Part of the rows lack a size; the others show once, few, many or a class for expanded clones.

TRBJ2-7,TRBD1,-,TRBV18,CASSPRRQGNYEQYF,TGTGCCAGCTCACCACGGAGACAGGGGAACTACGAGCAGTACTTC
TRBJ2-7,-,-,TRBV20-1,CSAGHSYEQYF,TGCAGTGCGGGCCACTCCTACGAGCAGTACTTC
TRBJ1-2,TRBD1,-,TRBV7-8,CASSPRLTGAWDYGYTF,TGTGCCAGCAGCCCGCGACTAACAGGGGCCTGGGACTATGGCTACACCTTC
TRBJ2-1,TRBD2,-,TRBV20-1,CSASGASGRITEQFF,TGCAGTGCTAGTGGCGCTAGCGGGAGGATAACAGAGCAGTTCTTC
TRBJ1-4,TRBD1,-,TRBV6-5,CAPRGTGGEKLFF,TGTGCCCCCAGGGGGACAGGGGGTGAAAAACTGTTTTTT
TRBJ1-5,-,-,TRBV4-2,CASSQDLWGGNQPQHF,TGTGCCAGCAGCCAAGATTTGTGGGGGGGCAATCAGCCCCAGCATTTT
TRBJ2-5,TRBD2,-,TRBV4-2,CASSLGLAGEAPETQYF,TGTGCCAGCAGCCTCGGACTAGCGGGAGAAGCTCCAGAGACCCAGTACTTC
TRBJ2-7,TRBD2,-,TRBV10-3,CAISEPGLAGGSEQYF,TGTGCCATCAGTGAGCCCGGACTAGCGGGAGGGAGCGAGCAGTACTTC
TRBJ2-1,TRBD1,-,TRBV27,CASSLLGQGARGEQFF,TGTGCCAGCAGTTTATTGGGACAGGGGGCTAGAGGGGAGCAGTTCTTC
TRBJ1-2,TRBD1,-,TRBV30,CAWTRGPGYTF,TGTGCCTGGACCAGGGGGCCTGGCTACACCTTC
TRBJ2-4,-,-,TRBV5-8,CASSAGGAAKNIQYF,TGTGCCAGCAGCGCCGGTGGGGCGGCCAAAAACATTCAGTACTTC
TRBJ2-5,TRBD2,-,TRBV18,CASSPLDSGRAGETQYF,TGTGCCAGCTCACCGCTCGACAGCGGGAGGGCCGGTGAGACCCAGTACTTC
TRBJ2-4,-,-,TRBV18,CASSPPGTQGDIQYF,TGTGCCAGCTCACCCCCCGGGACACAGGGAGACATTCAGTACTTC
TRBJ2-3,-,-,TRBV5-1,CASSLAPGLSASSTDTQYF,TGCGCCAGCAGCTTGGCCCCGGGACTGAGCGCTTCTAGCACAGATACGCAGTATTTT
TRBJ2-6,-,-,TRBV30,CAWSRKLGANVLTF,TGTGCCTGGAGCCGCAAGCTAGGGGCCAACGTCCTGACTTTC
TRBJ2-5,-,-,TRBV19,CASRRVGEDETQYF,TGTGCCAGCCGCCGGGTCGGGGAGGATGAGACCCAGTACTTC
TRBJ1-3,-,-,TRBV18,CASSPKQWDTGNTIYF,TGTGCCAGCTCACCGAAACAGTGGGACACTGGAAACACCATATATTTT
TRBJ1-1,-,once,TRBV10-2,CASSAQGRVDTEAFF,TGCGCCAGCAGTGCCCAGGGGAGGGTGGACACTGAAGCTTTCTTT
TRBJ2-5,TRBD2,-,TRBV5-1,CASSLRTSGEGETQYF,TGCGCCAGCAGCTTGAGGACTAGCGGGGAGGGAGAGACCCAGTACTTC
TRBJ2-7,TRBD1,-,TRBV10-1,CASRTGGRYEQYF,TGCGCCAGCCGGACAGGGGGAAGGTACGAGCAGTACTTC
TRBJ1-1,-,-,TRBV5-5,CASSLQGNAEAFF,TGTGCCAGCAGCTTACAGGGTAACGCTGAAGCTTTCTTT
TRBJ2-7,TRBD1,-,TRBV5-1,CASSPTGDHEQYF,TGCGCCAGCAGCCCAACAGGGGATCACGAGCAGTACTTC
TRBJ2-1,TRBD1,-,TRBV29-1,CSVDRTGNNEQFF,TGCAGCGTTGACAGGACAGGAAACAATGAGCAGTTCTTC
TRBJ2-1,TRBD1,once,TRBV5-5,CASSPPTGLDEQFF,TGTGCCAGCAGTCCTCCGACAGGGCTGGATGAGCAGTTCTTC
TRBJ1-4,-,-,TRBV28,CASSIENTGKLFF,TGTGCCAGCAGTATCGAAAATACCGGAAAACTGTTTTTT
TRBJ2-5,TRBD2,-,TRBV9,CASSPGGPEGQYF,TGTGCCAGCAGCCCGGGGGGACCCGAGGGCCAGTACTTC
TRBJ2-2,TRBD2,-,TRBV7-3,CASSPQRGKNTGELFF,TGTGCCAGCAGCCCTCAGCGGGGAAAGAACACCGGGGAGCTGTTTTTT
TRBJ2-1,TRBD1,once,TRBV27,CASSLSGTGVRNEQFF,TGTGCCAGCAGTTTATCGGGGACAGGGGTGAGAAATGAGCAGTTCTTC
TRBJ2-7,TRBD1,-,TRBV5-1,CASSLEGQGIEQYF,TGCGCCAGCAGCTTGGAGGGACAGGGAATCGAGCAGTACTTC